This is a list of T cell receptor beta chains from one sample in a study of T cells in Graves' hyperthyroidism and ophthalmopathy. TCRdb processed the multiplex PCR reads anew with MiXCR; each CDR3 protein has one entry. The sample carries around 420,000 distinct CDR3 sequences, approximately 14% recorded once. Source material: blood. These receptors all stem from a woman aged 18-29 years with Graves' hyperthyroidism. Each CDR3 is given with its conserved first and last residue. D genes are given only for firm matches. The size entry is marked missing in some rows and otherwise reads once, few, many or a size class.

d_call | cdr3_length | j_call | clone_size | v_call | cdr3_aa | cdr3_nt
TRBD2 | 15 | TRBJ2-7 | once | TRBV5-1 | CASSARTSGGYEQYF | TGCGCCAGCAGCGCAAGGACTAGCGGGGGCTACGAGCAGTACTTC
TRBD1 | 15 | TRBJ1-4 | NA | TRBV20-1 | CSATPTGVHFEKLFF | TGCAGTGCAACTCCGACAGGGGTTCATTTTGAAAAACTGTTTTTT
NA | 11 | TRBJ1-2 | NA | TRBV12-3/TRBV12-4 | CASSLAHGYTF | TGTGCCAGCAGCTTAGCCCATGGCTACACCTTC
TRBD1 | 15 | TRBJ2-7 | many | TRBV6-2/TRBV6-3 | CASQGVLDRPYEQYF | TGTGCCAGCCAGGGCGTATTGGACAGGCCGTACGAGCAGTACTTC
TRBD1 | 15 | TRBJ2-5 | many | TRBV7-3 | CASSSASGGGETQYF | TGTGCCAGCAGCTCGGCGTCAGGGGGCGGGGAGACCCAGTACTTC
TRBD1 | 16 | TRBJ2-1 | many | TRBV18 | CASSPATGGLTNEQFF | TGTGCCAGCTCACCAGCTACAGGGGGCCTTACCAATGAGCAGTTCTTC
TRBD2 | 15 | TRBJ2-1 | few | TRBV7-9 | CASSLDLSGSYEQFF | TGTGCCAGCAGCTTGGATTTGAGCGGGAGTTATGAGCAGTTCTTC
NA | 15 | TRBJ2-3 | many | TRBV2 | CASSRPRGGTDTQYF | TGTGCCAGCAGCCGGCCCCGGGGCGGCACAGATACGCAGTATTTT
NA | 17 | TRBJ2-1 | NA | TRBV7-9 | CASSTEPGEGAHNEQFF | TGTGCCAGCAGCACCGAGCCAGGGGAGGGGGCCCACAATGAGCAGTTCTTC
NA | 15 | TRBJ2-6 | NA | TRBV19 | CASSIENSGANVLTF | TGTGCCAGTAGTATAGAAAACTCTGGGGCCAACGTCCTGACTTTC
TRBD2 | 14 | TRBJ2-7 | many | TRBV19 | CASSTSGRLSEQYF | TGTGCCAGTAGTACTAGCGGGAGGCTCTCCGAGCAGTACTTC
NA | 13 | TRBJ1-1 | many | TRBV6-6 | CASSYVGGTEAFF | TGTGCCAGCAGTTACGTCGGGGGCACTGAAGCTTTCTTT
TRBD1 | 17 | TRBJ2-1 | NA | TRBV27 | CASSLSGTGSSYNEQFF | TGTGCCAGCAGTTTATCCGGGACAGGGTCTTCCTACAATGAGCAGTTCTTC
NA | 15 | TRBJ1-2 | many | TRBV24-1 | CATSDYSTGNYGYTF | TGTGCCACCAGTGACTATTCGACAGGCAACTATGGCTACACCTTC
TRBD2 | 12 | TRBJ2-1 | NA | TRBV6-2/TRBV6-3 | CASSLRLAEVFF | TGTGCCAGCAGTTTAAGACTAGCGGAGGTGTTCTTC
TRBD2 | 16 | TRBJ2-5 | NA | TRBV20-1 | CSAVGSSGSWVETQYF | TGCAGTGCTGTCGGGAGTAGCGGGAGCTGGGTGGAGACCCAGTACTTC
NA | 16 | TRBJ2-1 | many | TRBV11-2 | CASSTRLVSSYNEQFF | TGTGCCAGCAGCACCCGACTAGTGAGCTCCTACAATGAGCAGTTCTTC
NA | 14 | TRBJ2-7 | many | TRBV29-1 | CSVTTGDRGYEQYF | TGCAGCGTCACAACCGGAGACAGAGGTTACGAGCAGTACTTC
TRBD2 | 15 | TRBJ2-2 | NA | TRBV15 | CATSRDLGGSRELFF | TGTGCCACCAGCAGAGATCTCGGGGGGTCCCGGGAGCTGTTTTTT
NA | 14 | TRBJ1-6 | few | TRBV18 | CASSPSGEGSPLHF | TGTGCCAGCTCACCGTCAGGGGAGGGATCACCCCTCCACTTT
TRBD2 | 16 | TRBJ2-2 | few | TRBV7-9 | CASSRSGGENTGELFF | TGTGCCAGCAGCAGAAGCGGGGGGGAAAACACCGGGGAGCTGTTTTTT
NA | 11 | TRBJ1-3 | NA | TRBV28 | CASNLGNTIYF | TGTGCCAGCAATTTGGGTAACACCATATATTTT
TRBD1 | 13 | TRBJ2-7 | many | TRBV2 | CASSQTGSYEQYF | TGTGCCAGCAGCCAGACAGGGAGCTACGAGCAGTACTTC
NA | 14 | TRBJ2-1 | many | TRBV7-2 | CASSPKYAYNEQFF | TGTGCCAGCAGCCCCAAGTACGCCTACAATGAGCAGTTCTTC
NA | 14 | TRBJ1-1 | many | TRBV28 | CASTPPGRVAEAFF | TGTGCCAGCACCCCTCCCGGCAGGGTGGCTGAAGCTTTCTTT
NA | 14 | TRBJ2-3 | many | TRBV3-1 | CASEMVRGTDTQYF | TGTGCCAGCGAGATGGTAAGGGGAACAGATACGCAGTATTTT
NA | 12 | TRBJ2-1 | many | TRBV15 | CATSRSAGEQFF | TGTGCCACCAGTCGGTCGGCGGGTGAGCAGTTCTTC
NA | 14 | TRBJ2-6 | few | TRBV10-3 | CAISHPAGANVLTF | TGTGCCATCAGTCATCCGGCGGGGGCCAACGTCCTGACTTTC
NA | 15 | TRBJ1-2 | many | TRBV7-9 | CASSVGIFQGYGYTF | TGTGCCAGCAGTGTGGGGATCTTCCAAGGCTATGGCTACACCTTC
NA | 13 | TRBJ2-3 | NA | TRBV2 | CASSEELSDTQYF | TGTGCCAGCAGTGAAGAGCTGTCAGATACGCAGTATTTT
NA | 15 | TRBJ1-2 | once | TRBV27 | CASSLSKSELKGYTF | TGTGCCAGCAGTTTATCGAAGTCAGAGCTAAAGGGCTACACCTTC
NA | 13 | TRBJ2-3 | few | TRBV20-1 | CSARDRQGHTQYF | TGCAGTGCTAGAGATCGGCAGGGACATACGCAGTATTTT
NA | 15 | TRBJ1-1 | few | TRBV28 | CASSLAGAQNTEAFF | TGTGCCAGCAGTTTAGCAGGGGCGCAGAACACTGAAGCTTTCTTT
NA | 15 | TRBJ2-7 | once | TRBV4-3 | CASSLGTAYYNEQYF | TGCGCCAGCAGCCTTGGGACCGCCTACTACAATGAGCAGTACTTC
TRBD1 | 15 | TRBJ1-6 | NA | TRBV3-1 | CASSQGRTGNSPLHF | TGTGCCAGCAGCCAAGGTCGGACAGGGAATTCACCCCTCCACTTT
TRBD2 | 16 | TRBJ2-7 | few | TRBV29-1 | CSVEPTGSGRAAEQYF | TGCAGCGTTGAACCTACCGGTAGCGGGAGGGCCGCCGAGCAGTACTTC
TRBD2 | 18 | TRBJ2-3 | few | TRBV7-6 | CASSLSPLAGGDTDTQYF | TGTGCCAGCAGCTTATCCCCCCTAGCGGGAGGGGACACAGATACGCAGTATTTT
NA | 16 | TRBJ1-2 | few | TRBV28 | CASSLTKPVGGASHTF | TGTGCCAGCAGTTTAACAAAACCGGTCGGGGGGGCGAGTCACACCTTC
NA | 17 | TRBJ1-6 | many | TRBV9 | CASSVAVTVPDNSPLHF | TGTGCCAGCAGCGTAGCCGTGACGGTACCTGATAATTCACCCCTCCACTTT
TRBD2 | 17 | TRBJ2-1 | many | TRBV7-9 | CASSHRAGGPHYNEQFF | TGTGCCAGCAGCCATCGGGCGGGAGGGCCTCATTACAATGAGCAGTTCTTC
TRBD1 | 18 | TRBJ2-3 | many | TRBV4-1 | CASSQVGSTGASTDTQYF | TGCGCCAGCAGCCAAGTTGGGTCGACAGGGGCCAGCACAGATACGCAGTATTTT
NA | 15 | TRBJ1-2 | few | TRBV5-8 | CASSLSGGANYGYTF | TGTGCCAGCAGCTTGAGCGGGGGAGCTAACTATGGCTACACCTTC
NA | 16 | TRBJ1-6 | many | TRBV28 | CASIPSPGAYNSPLHF | TGTGCCAGCATCCCCTCGCCAGGCGCCTATAATTCACCCCTCCACTTT
NA | 15 | TRBJ1-5 | NA | TRBV5-6 | CASSLVAYSNQPQHF | TGTGCCAGCAGCCTAGTTGCTTATAGCAATCAGCCCCAGCATTTT
NA | 18 | TRBJ1-1 | NA | TRBV7-2 | CASSSGWGGGIPPPGAFF | TGTGCCAGCAGCTCCGGTTGGGGGGGCGGCATCCCCCCTCCCGGAGCTTTCTTT
NA | 15 | TRBJ2-3 | once | TRBV27 | CASSYWAPGTDTQYF | TGTGCCAGCAGTTATTGGGCTCCAGGCACAGATACGCAGTATTTT
TRBD1 | 15 | TRBJ1-2 | NA | TRBV7-8 | CASSINRQGLYAYTF | TGTGCCAGCAGCATAAACCGACAGGGGCTGTATGCCTACACCTTC
NA | 13 | TRBJ2-1 | NA | TRBV5-1 | CASSLKGYNEQFF | TGCGCCAGCAGTCTCAAGGGTTACAATGAGCAGTTCTTC